This T cell receptor (beta chain) was captured in a study of regulatory T cells in long-lasting Graves disease. Study results and limitations: Persistent patients shared more public clonotypes (fewer than 3,000) than newly diagnosed patients (approximately 1,000). Persistent disease showed a preference for TRBV28, TRBJ1-2 and TRBJ2-5.

The germline V and J ends were trimmed by 0 bases and 7 bases, with 18 bases remaining between them. This CDR3 has 16 residues. CDR1 is SGHDN and CDR2 is FVKESK in the germline V gene. This clonotype was recorded at least ten times. The antigen remains undetermined. To make TCR beta libraries, researchers used iRepertoire HTBI primers and Arm-PCR of CDR3 regions. In TCRdb, the multiplex PCR reads were re-called with MiXCR into one record per CDR3 protein. The data hold roughly 400,000 distinct CDR3 sequences, with roughly a fifth observed a single time. The time point: persistent/refractory GD, antithyroid drugs over 5 years with positive TRAb. Following extraction of RNA from PBMCs, that RNA was used to make the TCR library. EDTA tubes held 9 to 10 milliliters of peripheral blood from each patient.

The TCR originated in a female donor with Graves disease. The source material was peripheral blood mononuclear cells (PBMCs), sampled when the disease was refractory, from a patient treated with antithyroid drugs. J is TRBJ2-5 and V is TRBV14; D might be TRBD1 (5 bases). The CDR3 coding sequence is TGTGCCAGCAGCCAAGATAGCCAGGGCAGTGTTGGGACCCAGTACTTC. Its protein product is CASSQDSQGSVGTQYF.